A single sample gave rise to the 30 T cell receptor beta chains below, sequenced in a study of PD-L1 blockade in urothelial cancer. Documented time point: pretreatment peripheral blood. The table came from immunoSEQ multiplex PCR; TCRdb's copy has only in-frame clones and leaves some out. The table records roughly 90,000 clones, about 90% of them present only once. Sequences were derived from PBMCs, sampled around atezolizumab (anti-PD-L1) treatment. The receptor set was obtained from a woman of 80 years or more with urothelial cancer.

V is TRBV7-8 and J is TRBJ1-1; 9 nucleotides agree with TRBD1. Germline V gene lookup returns CDR1 SGHVS and CDR2 FQNEAQ. This CDR3 contains 19 residues. The ends lost 0 bases at V and 3 bases at J; junction bases unmatched: 14. The CDR3 sequence: CASSLAGQGIVGLDTEAFF. The CDR3 DNA reads as TGTGCCAGCAGCTTAGCCGGACAGGGGATTGTGGGTTTGGACACTGAAGCTTTCTTT.

This clone was recorded a few times. The J gene is TRBJ1-2, the V gene TRBV28, with D unresolved. Germline CDR1 and CDR2: MDHEN and SYDVKM. V was clipped by 4 bases and J by 8 bases, with 11 bases between them. This CDR3 has 12 residues. DNA for the CDR3: TGTGCCAGCAGTTCGCCCCTTAGCGGCTACACCTTC. This gives the protein CASSSPLSGYTF.

This sequence joins TRBV14 and TRBJ2-4; D may be TRBD1 (6 bases). Trimming stripped 2 bases from V and 5 bases from J, with 19 bases between. CDR1 is SGHDN and CDR2 is FVKESK in the germline V gene. This CDR3 region has 17 residues. Here the CDR3 DNA reads TGTGCCAGCAGCCAACGACCCAGGGGCTCCACCGAAAACATTCAGTACTTC. It yields the protein CASSQRPRGSTENIQYF.

The CDR3 DNA follows: TGTGCCAGCAGTTTACTCGGGGATACGGACACTGAAGCTTTCTTT. Translation gives CASSLLGDTDTEAFF. V is TRBV6-6 and J is TRBJ1-1; D is ambiguous. The length of the CDR3 is 15 residues. CDR1 is MNHNY, CDR2 SVGAGI, per germline (reference sequence). V lost 4 bases, J lost 3 bases, and 15 bases lay in between.

This chain uses TRBV7-9 with TRBJ2-2, with D possibly being TRBD2 (5 bases). V lost 7 bases to trimming and J lost 4 bases, with 13 bases between them. Germline V CDR1 and CDR2: SEHNR, FQNEAQ (reference sequence). The CDR3 runs 14 residues. As DNA, the CDR3 is TGTGCCAGCACCTCCCTGGCGGGCACCGGGGAGCTGTTTTTT. Its translation is CASTSLAGTGELFF.

V and J are TRBV5-1 and TRBJ1-1; 8 bases map to TRBD1. Germline V gene lookup returns CDR1 SGHRS and CDR2 YFSETQ. This CDR3 has 15 amino acids. J gave up 4 bases and V 3 bases, and 8 bases lay outside the gene matches. The CDR3 spells CASSSAGQGGTEAFF. The CDR3 region has the DNA TGCGCCAGCAGCTCCGCTGGACAGGGAGGCACTGAAGCTTTCTTT.

CDR3: CASSLVGRAENEQFF. The CDR3 coding sequence is TGCGCCAGCAGCTTGGTCGGGAGGGCGGAGAATGAGCAGTTCTTC. The chain links TRBV5-1 to TRBJ2-1, with 8 bases matching TRBD2. Germline CDR1 SGHRS, CDR2 YFSETQ. There are 15 residues in the CDR3. The V segment lost 0 bases and the J segment 7 bases; nucleotides outside the gene matches: 6.

The chain has TRBV10-1 and TRBJ2-3, with D unclear. Germline assignment: CDR1 WNHNN and CDR2 SYGVQD (reference sequence). Trimming left V 3 bases short and J 1 base short, with 5 bases between. This CDR3 region has 13 residues. The CDR3 nucleotides are TGCGCCAGCAGTGACCCTGGCACAGATACGCAGTATTTT. Amino acid sequence: CASSDPGTDTQYF.

The chain carries TRBV9 and TRBJ1-2; D may be TRBD1 (6 bases). CDR1 is SGDLS, CDR2 YYNGEE, per germline. Trimming removed 0 bases from V and 5 bases from J, with 14 bases in between. The CDR3 is 15 residues long. The CDR3 sequence: CASSVGGGLGYGYTF. The CDR3, as DNA: TGTGCCAGCAGCGTAGGGGGGGGGCTTGGGTATGGCTACACCTTC.

V usage is TRBV6-1 and J usage is TRBJ1-4, with D maybe TRBD1 (6 bases). The germline gives CDR1 MNHNS, CDR2 SASEGT. The length of the CDR3 is 15 residues. V gave up 1 base and J gave up 8 bases, with 14 bases separating them. The CDR3 protein is CASSEGTGMGEKLFF. CDR3 nucleotides: TGTGCCAGCAGTGAAGGAACAGGGATGGGAGAAAAACTGTTTTTT.

The gene calls are TRBV7-3 and TRBJ2-2, with D uncertain. The CDR3 is made up of 11 amino acids. Trimming pared 3 bases from V and 6 bases from J, leaving 2 bases between. Germline-derived CDR1 and CDR2 are SGHTA and FQGTGA. CDR3 amino acids: CASSFAGELFF. In DNA, the CDR3 is TGTGCCAGCAGCTTCGCCGGGGAGCTGTTTTTT.

This clone was observed a handful of times. The chain couples TRBV10-3 to TRBJ1-1; a weak D match, TRBD1 (5 bases). The CDR3 is 18 amino acids. The ends were cut back, 2 bases at V and 1 base at J, with 20 bases in the middle. Germline V CDR1 and CDR2: ENHRY, SYGVKD. CDR3 bases: TGTGCCATCAGTGAGCTTTTGGGACTTCCAAGAGGGAACACTGAAGCTTTCTTT. It translates to CAISELLGLPRGNTEAFF.

The genes are TRBV27 and TRBJ2-1; no clear D gene. CDR1 and CDR2 from the germline V gene are MNHEY and SMNVEV (reference sequence). This CDR3 has 15 residues. Trimming removed 3 bases at V and 5 bases at J, with 14 bases between. CDR3 protein: CASSFLPGTNNEQFF. The CDR3 nucleotides are TGTGCCAGCAGTTTCTTGCCGGGTACCAACAATGAGCAGTTCTTC.

This clone was observed a single time. This chain connects TRBV27 to TRBJ2-2, with D maybe TRBD2 (5 bases). CDR3 length: 13 amino acids. Between the trimmed V and J ends, which lost 3 bases and 6 bases, there was a span of 8 bases. Germline-derived CDR1 and CDR2 are MNHEY and SMNVEV (reference sequence). The CDR3 coding sequence is TGTGCCAGCAGTTTGCGGGTGCCCGGGGAGCTGTTTTTT. Protein: CASSLRVPGELFF.

The chain has TRBV28 and TRBJ1-2; D is unclear. Germline assignment: CDR1 MDHEN and CDR2 SYDVKM. The CDR3 is 12 amino acids. The V end was cut by 3 bases, the J end by 8 bases, with 10 bases between. CDR3 coding DNA: TGTGCCAGCAGTTTTGCGGGTTCGGGCTACACCTTC. It yields the protein CASSFAGSGYTF.

This chain uses TRBV27 with TRBJ2-7, with TRBD2 identical over 8 bases. V dropped 6 bases and J dropped 5; count of bases not matched to a gene: 6. The CDR3 length is 13 residues. From germline, CDR1 is MNHEY and CDR2 SMNVEV (reference sequence). The CDR3 region is CASRAGGRDEQYF. The CDR3 nucleotides are TGTGCCAGCAGGGCGGGGGGCAGGGACGAGCAGTACTTC.

The rearrangement uses TRBV2 and TRBJ2-7; possibly TRBD1 for D (6 bases). Germline CDR1 reads SNHLY; CDR2 reads FYNNEI. V was pared by 7 bases and J by 9 bases, with 13 bases between. The CDR3 runs 11 residues. The DNA of the CDR3 is TGTGCCAGCAACCAACAGGGATGGCAGTACTTC. This translates into CASNQQGWQYF.

The chain carries TRBV27 and TRBJ2-3; 10 positions match TRBD2. Trimming took 2 bases from V and 6 from J; bases not matched to a gene: 2. This CDR3 region has 14 residues. The germline V gene encodes CDR1 MNHEY and CDR2 SMNVEV (reference sequence). In nucleotides, the CDR3 is TGTGCCAGCAGTTTAGGAGCGGGAGGGGATACGCAGTATTTT. This codes for CASSLGAGGDTQYF.

The chain links TRBV5-1 to TRBJ1-2, with D possibly matching TRBD1 (5 bases). Per germline, CDR1 SGHRS and CDR2 YFSETQ. The CDR3 runs 17 residues. V lost 0 bases and J 6 bases, leaving 21 bases between the germline ends. The CDR3 DNA is TGCGCCAGCAGCTTGGCCTTATGGACACCTCATACGGATGGCTACACCTTC. Protein: CASSLALWTPHTDGYTF. Full variable domain (outside the CDR3, taken from reference TRBV5-1 and TRBJ1-2): KAGVTQTPRYLIKTRGQQVTLSCSPISGHRSVSWYQQTPGQGLQFLFEYFSETQRNKGNFPGRFSGRQFSNSRSEMNVSTLELGDSALYLCASSLALWTPHTDGYTFGSGTRLTVV.

V gene TRBV10-3 combines with J gene TRBJ1-1, with unresolved D. Trimming shortened V by 2 bases and J by 8 bases, and 12 bases separated the two germline ends. This CDR3 is built from 13 residues. The germline V gene encodes CDR1 ENHRY and CDR2 SYGVKD. The CDR3 is CAISERGGLEAFF. The CDR3, as DNA: TGTGCCATCAGTGAGCGCGGAGGTCTAGAAGCTTTCTTT.

The J gene is TRBJ2-7, the V gene TRBV6-5; TRBD2 matches 8 bases. With V trimmed by 8 bases and J by 6 bases, 9 bases remained unmatched. The CDR3 contains 13 residues. Germline values: CDR1 MNHEY, CDR2 SVGAGI. CDR3: CASGQRELGEQYF. Here the CDR3 DNA reads TGTGCCAGCGGGCAGCGGGAGTTGGGCGAGCAGTACTTC.

This clone was seen a single time. CDR3 nucleotides: TGTGCTAGTGGTCCCGGGACAGGGTTAACCGGGGAGCTGTTTTTT. It yields the protein CASGPGTGLTGELFF. V usage is TRBV12-5 and J usage is TRBJ2-2, with TRBD1 identical over 9 bases. The CDR3 extends over 15 amino acids. J gave up 5 bases and V 5 bases, and 6 bases lay outside the gene matches. Germline V lookup: CDR1 LGHNT, CDR2 FRNRAP.

V is TRBV9 and J is TRBJ1-2; no reliable D call. Deletions cut 4 bases from V and 0 bases from J, with 13 bases between. Germline CDR1 and CDR2: SGDLS and YYNGEE. The CDR3 has 15 amino acids. This CDR3 is CASSLPETTNYGYTF. Here the CDR3 DNA reads TGTGCCAGCAGCCTCCCCGAGACAACTAACTATGGCTACACCTTC. The full variable domain, with the rest looked up from reference TRBV9 and TRBJ1-2, is DSGVTQTPKHLITATGQRVTLRCSPRSGDLSVYWYQQSLDQGLQFLIQYYNGEERAKGNILERFSAQQFPDLHSELNLSSLELGDSALYFCASSLPETTNYGYTFGSGTRLTVV.

V and J are TRBV6-1 and TRBJ2-7; TRBD1 is a possible D gene (5 bases). This CDR3 has 13 amino acids. Germline V gene lookup returns CDR1 MNHNS and CDR2 SASEGT. V lost 6 bases and J lost 2, with 11 bases in between. The CDR3 here is CASRDTSPYEQYF. CDR3 coding DNA: TGTGCCAGCAGGGACACAAGCCCCTACGAGCAGTACTTC.

This rearrangement joins TRBV19 to TRBJ2-5, with D unclear. V was clipped by 0 bases and J by 5 bases, with 7 bases between them. In germline, CDR1 is LNHDA, CDR2 SQIVND (reference sequence). The CDR3 has 13 amino acids. The CDR3 bases are TGTGCCAGTAGTATAGAGGGCCGGGAGACCCAGTACTTC. It is translated as CASSIEGRETQYF.

The J gene is TRBJ1-2, the V gene TRBV6-5; D remains unclear. The germline CDR1 and CDR2 sequences are MNHEY and SVGAGI. Deletions cut 8 bases from V and 1 base from J, with 14 bases between. This CDR3 has 14 residues. The CDR3 loop reads CASARGWGNYGYTF. CDR3 nucleotides: TGTGCCAGCGCCCGGGGTTGGGGTAACTATGGCTACACCTTC.

This rearrangement joins TRBV20-1 to TRBJ1-4; D is possibly TRBD1 (5 bases). V was shortened by 1 base and J by 13 bases, with 10 bases between the two germline ends. There are 11 residues in the CDR3. Germline assignment: CDR1 DFQATT and CDR2 SNEGSKA (reference sequence). In DNA form, the CDR3 reads TGCAGTGCTAGAGCGGGGGTTGGACTGTTTTTT. Residues: CSARAGVGLFF.

The rearrangement joins TRBV4-1 to TRBJ2-3, with 7 bases that match TRBD1. V was clipped by 4 bases and J by 3 bases; unmatched bases: 7. Germline V CDR1 and CDR2: MGHRA, YSYEKL. The CDR3 contains 15 residues. CDR3 region: CASSLTGASTDTQYF. In DNA, the CDR3 is TGCGCCAGCAGCCTCACAGGGGCTTCGACAGATACGCAGTATTTT.

The V call is TRBV5-4, the J call TRBJ2-2; 13 bases agree with TRBD2. Germline assignment: CDR1 SGHNT and CDR2 YYREEE (reference sequence). The V gene end was trimmed by 2 bases and the J gene end by 8 bases; junction bases not matched to a gene: 6. The length of the CDR3 is 16 residues. CDR3 sequence (DNA): TGTGCCAGCAGCTTACGTGGACTAGCGGGAGAGGGGGAGCTGTTTTTT. Its protein product is CASSLRGLAGEGELFF.

The chain links TRBV4-1 to TRBJ1-2; a possible D gene is TRBD1 (5 bases). This CDR3 spans 15 amino acids. Germline V gene sequence: CDR1 MGHRA, CDR2 YSYEKL. Trimming removed 4 bases at V and 4 bases at J, with 16 bases between. In DNA form, the CDR3 reads TGCGCCAGCAGCCCCGGCGGGGCGGAAATCTATGGCTACACCTTC. Its translation: CASSPGGAEIYGYTF.